A selection of T cell receptor beta chains follows, all from one sample in a study of cytomegalovirus exposure and HLA in healthy donors. Sequenced by immunoSEQ multiplex PCR; TCRdb stores in-frame clones only, minus some. The sample has some 200,000 clones, approximately 78% seen once. Material: PBMCs. All receptors come from a woman between 18 and 29 years old in good health and CMV-seronegative. Each CDR3 is given with its conserved first and last residue. D genes are given only for firm matches. Clone size is shown for a subset of rows, as once, few, many or a class of expanded clone.

j_call	d_call	cdr3_length	v_call	clone_size	cdr3_nt	cdr3_aa
TRBJ1-4	TRBD1	13	TRBV6-6	.	TGTGCCAGCAGGGGTAGGGGGCGTGAAAAACTGTTTTTT	CASRGRGREKLFF
TRBJ1-3	TRBD1	14	TRBV7-9	once	TGTGCCAGCAGCTTAGGACAGGGGCTGGACACCATATATTTT	CASSLGQGLDTIYF
TRBJ1-1	.	12	TRBV27	.	TGTGCCAGCAGTTCACCCTACAGAAAAGCTTTCTTT	CASSSPYRKAFF
TRBJ2-1	.	15	TRBV12-5	.	TGTGCTAGTGCCGAACAGGGGGGAGGGATGAATGAGCAGTTCTTC	CASAEQGGGMNEQFF
TRBJ1-1	TRBD1	17	TRBV25-1	few	TGTGCCAGCAGTGATCGACAGGGACAGGGCCCGAACACTGAAGCTTTCTTT	CASSDRQGQGPNTEAFF
TRBJ2-3	TRBD1	15	TRBV19	few	TGTGCCAGTAGTAAGGGACAGACAAGCACAGATACGCAGTATTTT	CASSKGQTSTDTQYF
TRBJ1-6	.	17	TRBV11-2	.	TGTGCCAGCAGCTTAGTTATGCTAAGCTCCTATAATTCACCCCTCCACTTT	CASSLVMLSSYNSPLHF
TRBJ1-1	.	17	TRBV27	few	TGTGCCAGCAGTGCATGGGGCCAGACCCTTCCAAACACTGAAGCTTTCTTT	CASSAWGQTLPNTEAFF
TRBJ2-7	.	15	TRBV28	.	TGTGCCAGCAGTGTTATCGAAGGACAGAACTACGAGCAGTACTTC	CASSVIEGQNYEQYF
TRBJ2-7	.	12	TRBV29-1	.	TGCAGCGTTGAAGACAGGAGGTACGAGCAGTACTTC	CSVEDRRYEQYF
TRBJ2-7	.	12	TRBV2	.	TGTGCCACTTCAGCGGAGTCCTACGAGCAGTACTTC	CATSAESYEQYF
TRBJ1-1	.	16	TRBV7-8	.	TGTGCCAGCAGCTTAGAAGGATACAGGGCGAACACTGAAGCTTTCTTT	CASSLEGYRANTEAFF
TRBJ2-7	TRBD1	18	TRBV5-6	.	TGTGCCAGCAGCTTGTCGCTTGCTTTAGGGACAGGTTTTCTCGAGCAGTACTTC	CASSLSLALGTGFLEQYF
TRBJ2-5	TRBD2	16	TRBV5-1	.	TGCGCCAGCAGCCAATTAGCGGGGAAATTTCAAGAGACCCAGTACTTC	CASSQLAGKFQETQYF
TRBJ2-3	TRBD2	18	TRBV13	.	TGTGCCAGCAGCCTCCAGACTAGCGGGAGGGCCAGCGCAGATACGCAGTATTTT	CASSLQTSGRASADTQYF
TRBJ2-7	.	13	TRBV19	.	TGTGCCAGTAGTATAGGAGACACGTACGAGCAGTACTTC	CASSIGDTYEQYF